The 20 T cell receptor beta chains below come from one sample, sequenced in a study of OX40 agonist ivuxolimab in advanced cancers. Libraries came from the immunoSEQ multiplex PCR assay. Entries here come from immuneACCESS through TCRdb and include only in-frame sequences with V and J called. Some clones fail to appear in such tables; in the studies checked, an unresolved V gene covers under half of the shortfall, and the cause of the remainder is unknown. This sample lists 35,000 to 40,000 clones; more than 75% were detected once. Under 35% of the sample comes from the top ten. This sample comprised CD4+ or CD8+ T cells sorted from blood, obtained in a trial of the OX40 agonist ivuxolimab. The receptors originated from an adult with an advanced solid tumor such as melanoma, head and neck, liver or kidney cancer.

The chain links TRBV28 to TRBJ1-4, with 9 bases matching TRBD1. The ends lost 6 bases at V and 5 bases at J; junction bases unmatched: 10. This CDR3 is built from 16 residues. From germline, CDR1 is MDHEN and CDR2 SYDVKM. CDR3 nucleotide sequence: TGTGCCAGCAGATTCCCCGGACAGGGGCCGAATGAAAAACTGTTTTTT. Translation: CASRFPGQGPNEKLFF.

This clone is a singleton in its sample. The chain carries TRBV19 and TRBJ1-3; D call uncertain. The CDR3 consists of 16 residues. With 0 bases removed from V and 0 bases from J, the gap between germline ends came to 9 bases. Germline V gene sequence: CDR1 LNHDA, CDR2 SQIVND (reference sequence). This CDR3 reads CASSIDRRSSGNTIYF. The CDR3 region has the DNA TGTGCCAGTAGTATAGATCGAAGGAGCTCTGGAAACACCATATATTTT.

V and J are TRBV2 and TRBJ1-3; D remains ambiguous. V gave up 11 bases and J gave up 0 bases, with 8 bases separating them. Germline assignment: CDR1 SNHLY and CDR2 FYNNEI. This CDR3 comprises 12 residues. Written as DNA, the CDR3 is TGTGCCTCCGGGGACTCTGGAAACACCATATATTTT. It is translated as CASGDSGNTIYF.

The chain combines TRBV5-1 with TRBJ2-3, with D maybe TRBD2 (6 bases). Looked up from germline, CDR1 is SGHRS and CDR2 is YFSETQ. This CDR3 is 17 amino acids long. V was shortened by 1 base and J by 2 bases, with 17 bases between the two germline ends. CDR3 region: CASSLLGGGFNTDTQYF. The CDR3 region has the DNA TGCGCCAGCAGCTTGTTGGGAGGCGGATTCAACACAGATACGCAGTATTTT.

This clone occurred a few times. The rearrangement links TRBV2 to TRBJ2-7; possibly TRBD1 for D (6 bases). V lost 4 bases and J lost 4, with 23 bases in between. This CDR3 spans 17 amino acids. The germline CDR1 and CDR2 sequences are SNHLY and FYNNEI. The CDR3 nucleotides are TGTGCCAGCAGTGTCCCCACCCAGGGACACGATATTTACGAGCAGTACTTC. This encodes CASSVPTQGHDIYEQYF.

The chain joins TRBV28 to TRBJ1-4, with a possible D match to TRBD1 (5 bases). CDR3 length: 15 residues. Trimming took 3 bases from V and 8 from J, leaving 16 bases between them. CDR1 is MDHEN, CDR2 SYDVKM, per germline. This CDR3 is CASSFGGAKPEKLFF. In DNA, the CDR3 is TGTGCCAGCAGTTTTGGAGGGGCCAAACCGGAAAAACTGTTTTTT.

The chain links TRBV7-2 to TRBJ2-5; D remains unclear. Germline lookup yields CDR1 SGHTA and CDR2 FQGNSA. The CDR3 has 14 residues. Trimming took 2 bases from V and 5 from J, leaving 12 bases between them. Here the CDR3 DNA reads TGTGCCAGCAGCTTATATAGGAATATGGAGACCCAGTACTTC. This sequence encodes CASSLYRNMETQYF.

The genes are TRBV6-1 and TRBJ2-3, with D possibly TRBD2 on 6 matching bases. Germline values: CDR1 MNHNS, CDR2 SASEGT. This CDR3 contains 16 residues. The V gene lost 1 base and the J gene lost 0 bases, with 11 bases spanning the gap. Here the CDR3 DNA reads TGTGCCAGCAGTGAAGGTATGGGGACTAGCACAGATACGCAGTATTTT. It translates to CASSEGMGTSTDTQYF.

The chain carries TRBV15 and TRBJ2-7; 10 nucleotides line up with TRBD1. The germline V gene encodes CDR1 LNHNV and CDR2 YYDKDF (reference sequence). The V segment lost 1 base and the J segment 5 bases; nucleotides outside the gene matches: 5. CDR3 length equals 15 residues. Written as DNA, the CDR3 is TGTGCCACCAGCAGAGTGACAGGGGGCAGGAACGAGCAGTACTTC. It translates to CATSRVTGGRNEQYF.

This clone was counted between two and nine times. The J gene is TRBJ2-7, the V gene TRBV13, with 7 bases aligning to TRBD1. The germline V gene has CDR1 PRHDT and CDR2 FYEKMQ (reference sequence). This CDR3 has 14 amino acids. Unmatched junction bases numbered 10, after V lost 5 bases and J lost 6 bases. The DNA for the CDR3 is TGTGCCAGCAGCCCGAGATTACAGGGGACCGAGCAGTACTTC. Translation: CASSPRLQGTEQYF.

The chain uses TRBV2 and TRBJ1-2; no firm D call. Germline V CDR1 and CDR2: SNHLY, FYNNEI. V was cut by 3 bases and J by 5 bases, with 4 bases left in between. The CDR3 is 11 residues long. CDR3 loop: CASSEEYGYTF. The CDR3 region has the DNA TGTGCCAGCAGTGAGGAGTATGGCTACACCTTC.

This chain links TRBV5-1 with TRBJ2-1, with D possibly being TRBD1 (5 bases). There are 17 residues in the CDR3. V dropped 3 bases and J dropped 8 bases, with 24 bases sitting between them. Germline lookup yields CDR1 SGHRS and CDR2 YFSETQ. The CDR3: CASSSFLRGRGSDEQFF. CDR3 bases: TGCGCCAGCAGCTCCTTTCTAAGGGGAAGGGGCAGTGATGAGCAGTTCTTC.

The chain carries TRBV4-1 and TRBJ2-1; maybe TRBD2 (7 bases). This CDR3 comprises 16 residues. The V gene lost 1 base and the J gene lost 7 bases, with 17 bases spanning the gap. CDR1 is MGHRA and CDR2 is YSYEKL in the germline V gene. DNA for the CDR3: TGCGCCAGCAGCCAAGGATCGGGGGGCATTATAAATGAGCAGTTCTTC. This codes for CASSQGSGGIINEQFF.

This clone occurred a few times. The chain has TRBV15 and TRBJ2-7; 11 bases match TRBD1. The CDR3 is 18 residues long. Germline loops: CDR1 LNHNV, CDR2 YYDKDF (reference sequence). Trimming took 2 bases from V and 5 from J; bases not matched to a gene: 14. The DNA of the CDR3 is TGTGCCACCAGCAGATTGGATTCAGGGACAGGGGGGTCCAACGAGCAGTACTTC. It encodes CATSRLDSGTGGSNEQYF.

CDR3 residues: CASSLRQGVGQPQHF. The CDR3 nucleotides are TGTGCCAGCAGCCTAAGACAGGGGGTAGGTCAGCCCCAGCATTTT. This chain joins TRBV7-7 and TRBJ1-5; 9 positions agree with TRBD1. V gave up 5 bases and J gave up 6 bases; unmatched junction bases: 8. This CDR3 has 15 amino acids. Germline V gives CDR1 SSHAT, CDR2 FNYEAQ (reference sequence).

The chain employs TRBV5-4 and TRBJ2-7; 13 bases align to TRBD2. Looked up from germline, CDR1 is SGHNT and CDR2 is YYREEE (reference sequence). The CDR3 is made up of 14 amino acids. V was clipped by 2 bases and J by 7 bases; unmatched bases: 3. The CDR3 DNA follows: TGTGCCAGCAGCTTAAGGACTAGCGGGGGAGAGCAGTACTTC. The encoded protein is CASSLRTSGGEQYF. The complete variable domain, with remaining parts taken from reference TRBV5-4 and TRBJ2-7, reads ETGVTQSPTHLIKTRGQQVTLRCSSQSGHNTVSWYQQALGQGPQFIFQYYREEENGRGNFPPRFSGLQFPNYSSELNVNALELDDSALYLCASSLRTSGGEQYFGPGTRLTVT.

The V call is TRBV19, the J call TRBJ1-6, with D perhaps TRBD1 (6 bases). This CDR3 has 14 amino acids. Trimming removed 6 bases at V and 4 bases at J, with 10 bases between. CDR1 is LNHDA, CDR2 SQIVND, per germline (reference sequence). The CDR3 region is CASSPGQYNSPLHF. DNA of the CDR3: TGTGCCAGTAGCCCCGGACAGTATAATTCACCCCTCCACTTT.

The CDR3 here is CASSLWPQDTQYF. The DNA of the CDR3 is TGTGCCAGCAGCTTATGGCCCCAAGATACGCAGTATTTT. This chain links TRBV7-9 with TRBJ2-3; D gene ambiguous. This CDR3 is 13 amino acids long. CDR1 and CDR2 from the germline V gene are SEHNR and FQNEAQ (reference sequence). Trimming stripped 2 bases from V and 5 bases from J, with 8 bases between.

The chain links TRBV7-9 to TRBJ2-7, with 12 bases lining up with TRBD2. Germline values: CDR1 SEHNR, CDR2 FQNEAQ (reference sequence). V gave up 4 bases and J gave up 2 bases; unmatched junction bases: 3. This CDR3 is 15 amino acids long. CDR3 sequence: CASSSGTSGPYEQYF. CDR3 nucleotide sequence: TGTGCCAGCAGCTCCGGGACTAGCGGGCCCTACGAGCAGTACTTC.

The chain couples TRBV6-1 to TRBJ2-3; D gene uncertain. CDR3 length: 14 residues. Trimming pared 6 bases from V and 5 bases from J, leaving 15 bases between. CDR1 MNHNS and CDR2 SASEGT come from the germline V gene. This chain's CDR3 is CASSIGPWGDTQYF. In nucleotides, the CDR3 is TGTGCCAGCAGCATCGGACCTTGGGGAGATACGCAGTATTTT.